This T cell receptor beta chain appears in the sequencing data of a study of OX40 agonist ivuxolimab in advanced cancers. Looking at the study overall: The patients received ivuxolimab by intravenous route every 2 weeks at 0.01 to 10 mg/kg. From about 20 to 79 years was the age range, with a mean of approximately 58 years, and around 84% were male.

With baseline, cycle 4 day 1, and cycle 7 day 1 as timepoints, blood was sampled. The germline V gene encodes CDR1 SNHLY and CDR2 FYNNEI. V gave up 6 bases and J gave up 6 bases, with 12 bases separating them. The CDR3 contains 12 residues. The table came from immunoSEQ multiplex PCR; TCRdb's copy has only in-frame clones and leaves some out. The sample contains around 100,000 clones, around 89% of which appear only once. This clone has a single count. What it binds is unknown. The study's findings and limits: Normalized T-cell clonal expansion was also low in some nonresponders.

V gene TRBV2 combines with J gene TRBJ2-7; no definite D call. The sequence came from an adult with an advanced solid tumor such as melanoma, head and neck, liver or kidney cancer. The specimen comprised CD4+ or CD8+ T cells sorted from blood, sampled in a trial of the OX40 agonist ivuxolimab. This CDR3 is CASSLWAGEQYF. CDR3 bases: TGTGCCAGCAGCCTCTGGGCCGGCGAGCAGTACTTC.